This entry lists 9 T cell receptor beta chains sequenced from one sample in a study of blood T cell repertoires in COVID-19. The protocol was immunoSEQ multiplex PCR, while the TCRdb copy is restricted to in-frame clones and leaves out a portion. The sample includes about 300,000 clones, 85% to 90% of them seen just once. Material: peripheral blood. These receptors originate from a young woman with COVID-19, enrolled during active disease.

The rearrangement uses TRBV28 and TRBJ1-1, with a tentative D call TRBD1 (6 bases). Germline CDR1 reads MDHEN; CDR2 reads SYDVKM. The V and J ends lost 5 bases and 6 bases respectively, with 10 bases between them. The length of the CDR3 is 12 residues. The CDR3 sequence: CASSPWTAEAFF. The CDR3 DNA is TGTGCCAGCAGTCCGTGGACAGCTGAAGCTTTCTTT. Combining the CDR3 with reference TRBV28 and TRBJ1-1 gives the whole variable domain DVKVTQSSRYLVKRTGEKVFLECVQDMDHENMFWYRQDPGLGLRLIYFSYDVKMKEKGDIPEGYSVSREKKERFSLILESASTNQTSMYLCASSPWTAEAFFGQGTRLTVV.

The gene calls are TRBV9 and TRBJ1-2; TRBD1 matches at 9 bases. V shed 4 bases, J shed 2 bases, and the junction held 15 bases outside the gene matches. The germline CDR1 and CDR2 sequences are SGDLS and YYNGEE. This CDR3 is 18 amino acids long. The DNA of the CDR3 is TGTGCCAGCAGCCATCACAACAAACCCGGGACAGGGAACTATGGCTACACCTTC. Amino acids: CASSHHNKPGTGNYGYTF.

This chain connects TRBV28 to TRBJ2-3; TRBD2 agrees at 7 bases. The germline V gene encodes CDR1 MDHEN and CDR2 SYDVKM. The CDR3 sequence is 14 residues long. The junction had 1 base not matched to a gene; V was cut back by 2 bases and J by 2 bases. CDR3 sequence (DNA): TGTGCCAGCAGTTTAACTAGCGCCACAGATACGCAGTATTTT. Its translation is CASSLTSATDTQYF.

This chain joins TRBV4-2 and TRBJ2-7; 11 nucleotides match TRBD2. The CDR3 is made up of 13 amino acids. The germline gives CDR1 LGHNA, CDR2 YNFKEQ. The ends lost 4 bases at V and 6 bases at J; junction bases unmatched: 2. The CDR3 DNA reads as TGTGCCAGCAGCCCCCTAGCGGGGGGCGAGCAGTACTTC. This codes for CASSPLAGGEQYF.

The gene calls are TRBV15 and TRBJ2-3, with TRBD2 identical over 10 bases. CDR3 length equals 16 residues. Germline-derived CDR1 and CDR2 are LNHNV and YYDKDF (reference sequence). The V and J ends lost 0 bases and 4 bases, in that order; junction bases with no gene match: 4. The CDR3 DNA follows: TGTGCCACCAGCAGAGATCAGCGGGGGGGCCCAGATACGCAGTATTTT. This gives the protein CATSRDQRGGPDTQYF.

This clone is a singleton in its sample. V and J are TRBV15 and TRBJ1-6; 7 nucleotides align to TRBD1. The length of the CDR3 is 14 residues. V was clipped by 2 bases and J by 7 bases; unmatched bases: 2. Germline assignment: CDR1 LNHNV and CDR2 YYDKDF (reference sequence). The CDR3 protein is CATSRQGVNSPLHF. DNA of the CDR3: TGTGCCACCAGCAGACAGGGGGTCAATTCACCCCTCCACTTT.

J is TRBJ1-1 and V is TRBV7-9; a possible D gene is TRBD1 (6 bases). The CDR3 covers 14 residues. V gave up 6 bases and J gave up 2 bases, with 13 bases separating them. Germline CDR1 reads SEHNR; CDR2 reads FQNEAQ (reference sequence). The CDR3 spells CASRQDSLNTEAFF. The CDR3 DNA follows: TGTGCCAGCAGACAGGACAGCCTTAACACTGAAGCTTTCTTT.

The chain links TRBV3-1 (or the pseudogene TRBV3-2) to TRBJ1-4, with a possible D match to TRBD1 (5 bases). Trimming shortened V by 1 base and J by 2 bases, and 5 bases separated the two germline ends. This CDR3 has 14 amino acids. Germline CDR1 is LGHDT and CDR2 is YNNKEL (reference sequence). CDR3 sequence: CASSQAGTNEKLFF. CDR3 nucleotides: TGTGCCAGCAGCCAAGCAGGGACTAATGAAAAACTGTTTTTT.

This chain joins TRBV5-4 and TRBJ2-5; 10 positions match TRBD2. Germline CDR1 SGHNT, CDR2 YYREEE (reference sequence). This CDR3 contains 14 residues. The junction had 7 bases not matched to a gene; V was cut back by 7 bases and J by 4 bases. CDR3 region: CASRSGGASETQYF. DNA of the CDR3: TGTGCCAGCCGAAGCGGGGGGGCCTCAGAGACCCAGTACTTC.